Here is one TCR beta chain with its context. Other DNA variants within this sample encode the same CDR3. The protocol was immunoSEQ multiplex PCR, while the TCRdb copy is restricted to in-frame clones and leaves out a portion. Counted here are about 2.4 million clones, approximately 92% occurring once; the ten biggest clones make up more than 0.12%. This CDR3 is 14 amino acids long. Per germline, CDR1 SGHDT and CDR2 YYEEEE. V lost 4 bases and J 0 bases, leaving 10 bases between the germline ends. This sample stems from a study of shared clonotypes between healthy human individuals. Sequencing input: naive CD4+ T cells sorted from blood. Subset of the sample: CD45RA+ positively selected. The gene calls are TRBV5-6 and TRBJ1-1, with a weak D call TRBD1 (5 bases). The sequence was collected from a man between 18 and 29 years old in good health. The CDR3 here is CASSPGTVNTEAFF. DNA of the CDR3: TGTGCCAGCAGCCCCGGGACGGTGAACACTGAAGCTTTCTTT.